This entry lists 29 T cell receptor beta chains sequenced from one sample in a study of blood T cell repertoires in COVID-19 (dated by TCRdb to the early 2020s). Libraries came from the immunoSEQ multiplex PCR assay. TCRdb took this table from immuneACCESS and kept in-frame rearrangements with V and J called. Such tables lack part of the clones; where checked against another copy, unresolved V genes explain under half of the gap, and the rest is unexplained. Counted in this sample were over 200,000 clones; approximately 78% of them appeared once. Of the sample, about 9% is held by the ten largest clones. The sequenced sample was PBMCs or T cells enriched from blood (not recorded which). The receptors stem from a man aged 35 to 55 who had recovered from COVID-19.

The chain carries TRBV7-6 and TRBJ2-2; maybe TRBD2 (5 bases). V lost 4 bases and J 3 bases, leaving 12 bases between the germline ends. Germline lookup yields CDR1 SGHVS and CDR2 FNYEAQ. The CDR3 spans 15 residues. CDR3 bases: TGTGCCAGCAGCTCTAACGAGGGCTACACCGGGGAGCTGTTTTTT. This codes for CASSSNEGYTGELFF.

Here the CDR3 reads CASSETQGPWKEAFF. The DNA for the CDR3 is TGTGCCAGCAGCGAAACACAGGGGCCTTGGAAAGAAGCTTTCTTT. The chain links TRBV5-4 to TRBJ1-1; 7 nucleotides align to TRBD1. V lost 4 bases and J lost 8; bases outside the gene matches: 14. CDR1 is SGHNT and CDR2 is YYREEE in the germline V gene (reference sequence). This CDR3 has 15 amino acids.

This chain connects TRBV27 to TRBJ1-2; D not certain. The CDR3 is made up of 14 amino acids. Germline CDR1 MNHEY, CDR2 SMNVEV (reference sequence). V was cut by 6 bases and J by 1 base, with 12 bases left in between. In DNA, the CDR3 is TGTGCCAGCAGGAACTCGGGAGGTAACTATGGCTACACCTTC. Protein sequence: CASRNSGGNYGYTF.

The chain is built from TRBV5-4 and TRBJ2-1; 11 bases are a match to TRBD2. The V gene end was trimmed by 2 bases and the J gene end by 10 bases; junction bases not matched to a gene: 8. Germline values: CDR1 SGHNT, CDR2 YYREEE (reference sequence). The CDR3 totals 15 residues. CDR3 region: CASSFSGRAVGEQFF. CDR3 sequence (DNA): TGTGCCAGCAGCTTTAGCGGGAGGGCCGTTGGGGAGCAGTTCTTC.

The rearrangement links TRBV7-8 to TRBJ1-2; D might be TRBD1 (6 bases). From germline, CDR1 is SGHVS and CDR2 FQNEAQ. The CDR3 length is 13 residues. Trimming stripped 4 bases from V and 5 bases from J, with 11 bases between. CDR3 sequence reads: CASSSQGNYGYTF. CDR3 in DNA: TGTGCCAGCAGCTCCCAGGGGAATTATGGCTACACCTTC.

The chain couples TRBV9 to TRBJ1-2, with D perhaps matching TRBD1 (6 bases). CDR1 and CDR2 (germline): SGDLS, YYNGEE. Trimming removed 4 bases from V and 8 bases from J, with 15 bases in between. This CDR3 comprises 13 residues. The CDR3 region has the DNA TGTGCCAGCAGCACCCACTACAGGGACGGCTACACCTTC. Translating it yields CASSTHYRDGYTF.

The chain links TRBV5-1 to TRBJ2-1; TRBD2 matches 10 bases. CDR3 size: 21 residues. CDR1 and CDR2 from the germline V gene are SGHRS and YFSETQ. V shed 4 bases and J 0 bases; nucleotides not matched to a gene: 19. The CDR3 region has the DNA TGCGCCAGCAGCCTGCTGGATAGGACTAGCGGCCCAGGGAGCTCCTACAATGAGCAGTTCTTC. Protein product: CASSLLDRTSGPGSSYNEQFF.

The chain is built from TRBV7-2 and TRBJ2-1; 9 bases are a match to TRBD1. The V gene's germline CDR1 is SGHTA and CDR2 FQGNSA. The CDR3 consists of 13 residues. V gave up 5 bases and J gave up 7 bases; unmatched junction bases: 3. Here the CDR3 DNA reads TGTGCCAGCAGCCGGGACAGGGTAAATGAGCAGTTCTTC. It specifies CASSRDRVNEQFF.

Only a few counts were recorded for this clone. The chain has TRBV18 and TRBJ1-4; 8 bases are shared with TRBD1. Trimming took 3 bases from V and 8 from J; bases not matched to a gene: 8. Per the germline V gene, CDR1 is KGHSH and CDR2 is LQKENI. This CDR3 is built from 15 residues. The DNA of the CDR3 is TGTGCCAGCTCACCTACCAGGGGGCGAAGGGAAAAACTGTTTTTT. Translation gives CASSPTRGRREKLFF.

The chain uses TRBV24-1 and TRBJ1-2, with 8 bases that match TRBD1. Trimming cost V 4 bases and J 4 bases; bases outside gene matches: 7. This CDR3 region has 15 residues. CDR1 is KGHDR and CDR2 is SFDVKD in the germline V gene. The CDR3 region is CATSDSRQGRYGYTF. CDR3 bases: TGTGCCACCAGTGACTCCCGACAGGGGCGCTATGGCTACACCTTC.

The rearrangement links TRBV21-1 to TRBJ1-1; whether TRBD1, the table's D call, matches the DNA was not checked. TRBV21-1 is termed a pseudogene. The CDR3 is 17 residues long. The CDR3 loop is CASSKCQVVRHPTEAFF. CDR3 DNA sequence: TGTGCCAGCAGCAAATGTCAGGTTGTGCGACACCCCACTGAAGCTTTCTTT.

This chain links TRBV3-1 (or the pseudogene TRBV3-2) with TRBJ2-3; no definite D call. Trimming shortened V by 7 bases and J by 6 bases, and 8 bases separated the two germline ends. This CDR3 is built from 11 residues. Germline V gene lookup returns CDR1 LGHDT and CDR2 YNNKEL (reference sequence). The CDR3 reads CASKVRDTQYF. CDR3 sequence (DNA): TGTGCCAGCAAAGTTCGGGATACGCAGTATTTT.

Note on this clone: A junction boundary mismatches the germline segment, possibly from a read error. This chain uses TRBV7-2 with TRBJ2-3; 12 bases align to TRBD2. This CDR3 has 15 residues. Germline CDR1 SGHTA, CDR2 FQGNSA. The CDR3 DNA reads TGTGCCAGCAGCGTAGCCGGGACTAGCGGGTTCGCGCAGTATTTT. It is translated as CASSVAGTSGFAQYF.

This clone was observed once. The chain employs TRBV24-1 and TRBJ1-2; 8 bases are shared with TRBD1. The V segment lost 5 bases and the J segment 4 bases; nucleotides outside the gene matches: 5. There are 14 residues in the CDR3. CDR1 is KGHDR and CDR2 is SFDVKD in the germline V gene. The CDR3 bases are TGTGCCACCAGTGCCCTGGACAGGGTCTATGGCTACACCTTC. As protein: CATSALDRVYGYTF.

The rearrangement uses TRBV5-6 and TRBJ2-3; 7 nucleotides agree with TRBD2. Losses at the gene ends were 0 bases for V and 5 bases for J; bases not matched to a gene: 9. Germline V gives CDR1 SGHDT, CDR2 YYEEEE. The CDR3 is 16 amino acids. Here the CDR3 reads CASSLAAGVRRDTQYF. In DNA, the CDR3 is TGTGCCAGCAGCTTGGCCGCGGGAGTCAGGAGAGATACGCAGTATTTT.

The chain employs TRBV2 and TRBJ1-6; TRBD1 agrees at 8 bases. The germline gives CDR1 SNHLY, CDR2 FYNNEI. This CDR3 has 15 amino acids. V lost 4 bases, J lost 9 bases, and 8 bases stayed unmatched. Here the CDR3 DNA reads TGTGCCAGCAGTGGATCACAGGGGGTGCGTTCACCCCTCCACTTT. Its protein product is CASSGSQGVRSPLHF.

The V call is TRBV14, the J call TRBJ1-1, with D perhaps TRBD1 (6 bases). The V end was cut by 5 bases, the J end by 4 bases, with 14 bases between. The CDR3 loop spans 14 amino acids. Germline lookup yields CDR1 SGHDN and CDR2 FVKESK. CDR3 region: CASSVTGFGTEAFF. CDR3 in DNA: TGTGCCAGCAGCGTTACAGGGTTTGGCACTGAAGCTTTCTTT.

CDR3 DNA: TGTGCCAGCAGTAGGACTAGCGGGAGAGGGGAGACCCAGTACTTC. It encodes CASSRTSGRGETQYF. The chain carries TRBV2 and TRBJ2-5; 13 bases align to TRBD2. CDR3 length: 15 residues. V lost 5 bases and J lost 5; bases outside the gene matches: 5. From germline, CDR1 is SNHLY and CDR2 FYNNEI.

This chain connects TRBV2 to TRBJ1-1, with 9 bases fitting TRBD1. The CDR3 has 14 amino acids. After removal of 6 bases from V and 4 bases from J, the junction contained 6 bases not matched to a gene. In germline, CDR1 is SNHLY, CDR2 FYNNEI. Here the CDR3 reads CASSEQQGATEAFF. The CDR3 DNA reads TGTGCCAGCAGCGAACAACAGGGGGCCACTGAAGCTTTCTTT.

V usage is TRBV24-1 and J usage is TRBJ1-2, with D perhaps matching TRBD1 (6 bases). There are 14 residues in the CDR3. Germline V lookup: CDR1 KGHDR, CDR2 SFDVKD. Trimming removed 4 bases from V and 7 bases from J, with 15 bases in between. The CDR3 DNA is TGTGCCACCAGTGACAACACAGGGTCTCGTGGCTACACCTTC. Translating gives CATSDNTGSRGYTF.

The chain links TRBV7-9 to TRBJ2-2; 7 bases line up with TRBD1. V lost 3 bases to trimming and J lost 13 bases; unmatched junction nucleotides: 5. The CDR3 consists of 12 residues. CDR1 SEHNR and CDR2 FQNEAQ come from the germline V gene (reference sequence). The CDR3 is CASSFDRERLFF. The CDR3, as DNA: TGTGCCAGCAGCTTCGACAGGGAAAGGCTGTTTTTT.

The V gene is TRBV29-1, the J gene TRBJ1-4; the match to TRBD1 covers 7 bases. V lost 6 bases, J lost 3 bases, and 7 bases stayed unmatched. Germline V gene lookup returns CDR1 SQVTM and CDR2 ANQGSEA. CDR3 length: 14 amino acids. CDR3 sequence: CSVLSGTANEKLFF. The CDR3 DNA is TGCAGCGTCCTCTCCGGGACAGCTAATGAAAAACTGTTTTTT.

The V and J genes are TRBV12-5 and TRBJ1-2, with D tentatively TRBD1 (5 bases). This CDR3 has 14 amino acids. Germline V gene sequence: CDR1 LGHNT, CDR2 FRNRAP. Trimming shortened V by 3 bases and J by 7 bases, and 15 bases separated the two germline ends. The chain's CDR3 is CASGLGQGGFGYTF. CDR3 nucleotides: TGTGCTAGTGGTTTAGGGCAGGGTGGTTTTGGCTACACCTTC. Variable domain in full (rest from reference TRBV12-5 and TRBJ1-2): DARVTQTPRHKVTEMGQEVTMRCQPILGHNTVFWYRQTMMQGLELLAYFRNRAPLDDSGMPKDRFSAEMPDATLATLKIQPSEPRDSAVYFCASGLGQGGFGYTFGSGTRLTVV.

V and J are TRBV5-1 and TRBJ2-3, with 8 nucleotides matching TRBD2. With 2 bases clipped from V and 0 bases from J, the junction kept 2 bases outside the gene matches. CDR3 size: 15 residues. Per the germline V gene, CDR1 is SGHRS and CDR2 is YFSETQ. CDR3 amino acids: CASSLAGASTDTQYF. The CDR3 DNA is TGCGCCAGCAGCTTAGCGGGAGCTAGCACAGATACGCAGTATTTT.

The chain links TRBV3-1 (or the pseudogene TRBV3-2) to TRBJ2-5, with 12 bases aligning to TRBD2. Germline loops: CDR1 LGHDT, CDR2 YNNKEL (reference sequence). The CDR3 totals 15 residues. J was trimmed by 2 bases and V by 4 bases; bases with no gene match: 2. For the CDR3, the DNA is TGTGCCAGCAGCCTACTAGCGGGGGGACAAGAGACCCAGTACTTC. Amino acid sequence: CASSLLAGGQETQYF.

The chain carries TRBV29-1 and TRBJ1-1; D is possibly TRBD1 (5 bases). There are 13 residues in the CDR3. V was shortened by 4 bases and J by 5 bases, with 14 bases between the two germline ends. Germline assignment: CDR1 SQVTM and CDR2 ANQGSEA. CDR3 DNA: TGCAGCGTTGGTTCAGGGAGGACGACTGAAGCTTTCTTT. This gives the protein CSVGSGRTTEAFF.

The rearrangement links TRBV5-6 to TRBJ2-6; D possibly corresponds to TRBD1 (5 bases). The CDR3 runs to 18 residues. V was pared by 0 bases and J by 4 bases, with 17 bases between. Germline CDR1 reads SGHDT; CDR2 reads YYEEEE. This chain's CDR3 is CASSLDQGSLRGANVLTF. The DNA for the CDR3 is TGTGCCAGCAGCTTGGATCAGGGTAGTCTCCGCGGGGCCAACGTCCTGACTTTC.

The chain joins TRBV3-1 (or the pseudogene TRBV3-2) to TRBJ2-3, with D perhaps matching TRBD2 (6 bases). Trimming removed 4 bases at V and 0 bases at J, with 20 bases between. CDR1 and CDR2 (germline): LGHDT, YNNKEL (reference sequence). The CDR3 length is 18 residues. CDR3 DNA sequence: TGTGCCAGCAGCCCCGATAAGAGGGGAGGATGGAGCACAGATACGCAGTATTTT. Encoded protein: CASSPDKRGGWSTDTQYF.

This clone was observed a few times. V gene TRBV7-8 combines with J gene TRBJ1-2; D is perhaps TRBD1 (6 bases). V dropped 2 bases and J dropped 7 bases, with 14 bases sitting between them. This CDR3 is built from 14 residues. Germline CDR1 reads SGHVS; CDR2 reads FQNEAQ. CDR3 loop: CASSLNQGNFGYTF. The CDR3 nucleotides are TGTGCCAGCAGCTTAAATCAGGGGAATTTTGGCTACACCTTC.